The next 17 T cell receptor beta chains were all read from a single sample in a study of shared clonotypes between healthy human individuals. CD45RO-negative, CCR7-selected cells formed the naive CD8 fraction, which excluded terminally differentiated effector memory CD45RA+ cells. Using immunoSEQ multiplex PCR, the repertoire was profiled, and TCRdb retains in-frame clones only, with some absent. The repertoire holds some 2 million clones, with approximately 94% as singletons. Sequenced input: naive CD8+ T cells sorted from blood. These receptors all come from a man younger than 30 in good health.

The chain joins TRBV5-1 to TRBJ2-7; no firm D call. The V gene's germline CDR1 is SGHRS and CDR2 YFSETQ. This CDR3 spans 13 amino acids. V was shortened by 0 bases and J by 7 bases, with 11 bases between the two germline ends. The CDR3 protein is CASSLAGPDEQYF. As DNA, the CDR3 is TGCGCCAGCAGCTTGGCCGGGCCGGATGAGCAGTACTTC.

The rearrangement joins TRBV7-9 to TRBJ1-1; tentative D call: TRBD1 (6 bases). V lost 3 bases and J lost 1, with 12 bases in between. The germline CDR1 and CDR2 sequences are SEHNR and FQNEAQ (reference sequence). There are 15 residues in the CDR3. The CDR3 DNA sequence: TGTGCCAGCAGCTTTCTCGGGGGGGCGAACACTGAAGCTTTCTTT. Amino acid sequence: CASSFLGGANTEAFF. Variable domain in full (rest from reference TRBV7-9 and TRBJ1-1): DTGVSQNPRHKITKRGQNVTFRCDPISEHNRLYWYRQTLGQGPEFLTYFQNEAQLEKSRLLSDRFSAERPKGSFSTLEIQRTEQGDSAMYLCASSFLGGANTEAFFGQGTRLTVV.

Turning to this clone: At the DNA level, this CDR3 is encoded by other sequences in the same sample as well. The gene calls are TRBV29-1 and TRBJ2-1; TRBD1 aligns across 12 bases. In germline, CDR1 is SQVTM, CDR2 ANQGSEA. This CDR3 has 15 amino acids. V was pared by 1 base and J by 4 bases, with 2 bases of the junction left unmatched. CDR3 loop: CSVEGGQGAYNEQFF. The CDR3 DNA reads TGCAGCGTTGAAGGGGGACAGGGGGCATACAATGAGCAGTTCTTC.

Concerning this clone: The same CDR3 is also encoded by other DNA sequences in this sample. The chain links TRBV6-5 to TRBJ1-4; D remains ambiguous. With 2 bases removed from V and 7 bases from J, the gap between germline ends came to 8 bases. The CDR3 is 13 amino acids. CDR1 is MNHEY, CDR2 SVGAGI, per germline. The CDR3 reads CASSYGEGEKLFF. The CDR3 bases are TGTGCCAGCAGTTACGGAGAGGGTGAAAAACTGTTTTTT.

The V and J genes are TRBV4-3 and TRBJ2-7; TRBD2 agrees at 11 bases. The CDR3 is 13 residues long. Germline loops: CDR1 LGHNA, CDR2 YSLEER. After removal of 1 base from V and 9 bases from J, the junction contained 2 bases not matched to a gene. CDR3 in DNA: TGCGCCAGCAGCCAAGGGACTAGCGGGTTGCAGTACTTC. It translates to CASSQGTSGLQYF.

The chain couples TRBV4-3 to TRBJ2-2; maybe TRBD2 (5 bases). Trimming pared 0 bases from V and 4 bases from J, leaving 15 bases between. Germline lookup yields CDR1 LGHNA and CDR2 YSLEER. The CDR3 runs to 17 residues. The CDR3 is CASSQDGPAAITGELFF. In DNA, the CDR3 is TGCGCCAGCAGCCAAGACGGTCCAGCGGCGATCACCGGGGAGCTGTTTTTT.

The chain carries TRBV25-1 and TRBJ1-1; 9 bases match TRBD1. CDR1 is MGHDK, CDR2 SYGVNS, per germline. The CDR3 is made up of 15 amino acids. J lost 5 bases, V lost 3 bases, and 7 bases had no gene match. The CDR3 DNA is TGTGCCAGCAGTGATCCTGGACAGGGGATGACTGAAGCTTTCTTT. Protein sequence: CASSDPGQGMTEAFF.

The chain joins TRBV6-5 to TRBJ2-7, with 7 bases identical to TRBD2. The V segment lost 8 bases and the J segment 0 bases; nucleotides outside the gene matches: 7. Per germline, CDR1 MNHEY and CDR2 SVGAGI. The CDR3 loop spans 14 amino acids. The CDR3 loop reads CASRPGGSSYEQYF. DNA for the CDR3: TGTGCCAGCCGCCCCGGCGGGAGCTCCTACGAGCAGTACTTC.

The chain joins TRBV5-4 to TRBJ1-1; D uncertain. CDR1 is SGHNT, CDR2 YYREEE, per germline (reference sequence). Trimming took off 0 bases at V and 7 bases at J, with 4 bases between the two ends. This CDR3 contains 11 residues. Here the CDR3 DNA reads TGTGCCAGCAGCTTGGAGAGTGAAGCTTTCTTT. Encoded protein: CASSLESEAFF.

This chain uses TRBV4-3 with TRBJ1-1; unclear D gene. Trimming stripped 0 bases from V and 0 bases from J, with 5 bases between. The CDR3 is 14 amino acids. Germline CDR1 reads LGHNA; CDR2 reads YSLEER. The CDR3 is CASSQDSVNTEAFF. Here the CDR3 DNA reads TGCGCCAGCAGCCAAGATTCGGTGAACACTGAAGCTTTCTTT.

This clone appeared once. The chain has TRBV11-3 and TRBJ2-1; 9 bases align to TRBD1. The CDR3 runs 17 residues. The V segment lost 1 base and the J segment 6 bases; nucleotides outside the gene matches: 10. Germline-derived CDR1 and CDR2 are SGHNT and YENEEA. The CDR3 here is CASSLAPDRGDGNEQFF. The CDR3, as DNA: TGTGCCAGCAGCTTAGCCCCTGACAGGGGGGATGGCAATGAGCAGTTCTTC.

V gene TRBV2 combines with J gene TRBJ1-5; D is uncertain. Per germline, CDR1 SNHLY and CDR2 FYNNEI. V lost 6 bases, J lost 9 bases, and 9 bases lay in between. CDR3 length: 11 residues. CDR3 protein: CASSPKGPQHF. CDR3 DNA sequence: TGTGCCAGCAGCCCGAAGGGGCCCCAGCATTTT.

This clone was recorded once. This rearrangement joins TRBV7-2 to TRBJ1-2, with a possible D match to TRBD1 (6 bases). The CDR3 length is 14 residues. V was cut by 3 bases and J by 8 bases, with 16 bases left in between. In germline, CDR1 is SGHTA, CDR2 FQGNSA. The CDR3 DNA sequence: TGTGCCAGCAGCTTCACCGAGGGGGTAGAGGGCTACACCTTC. Translation gives CASSFTEGVEGYTF.

The V call is TRBV28, the J call TRBJ1-1, with 7 bases fitting TRBD1. This CDR3 comprises 16 residues. V was pared by 3 bases and J by 8 bases, with 15 bases of the junction left unmatched. CDR1 and CDR2 (germline): MDHEN, SYDVKM. The CDR3 loop is CASSFVRGLHEGEAFF. The CDR3 bases are TGTGCCAGCAGTTTTGTAAGGGGGCTACACGAGGGAGAAGCTTTCTTT.

In the case of this clone: Other DNA sequences in the sample encode the same CDR3. The chain carries TRBV2 and TRBJ1-1; TRBD1 matches 9 bases. This CDR3 has 14 amino acids. CDR1 and CDR2 from the germline V gene are SNHLY and FYNNEI. The V gene end was trimmed by 4 bases and the J gene end by 2 bases; junction bases not matched to a gene: 2. CDR3 sequence reads: CASSADRGNTEAFF. CDR3 nucleotides: TGTGCCAGCAGTGCGGACAGGGGCAACACTGAAGCTTTCTTT.

The chain has TRBV29-1 and TRBJ2-5; D unresolved. Germline CDR1 and CDR2: SQVTM and ANQGSEA. CDR3 length: 13 amino acids. Between the trimmed V and J ends, which lost 8 bases and 0 bases, there was a span of 13 bases. CDR3 protein: CSTNLPDQETQYF. The CDR3 nucleotides are TGCAGCACCAATCTCCCCGACCAAGAGACCCAGTACTTC.

This chain connects TRBV7-2 to TRBJ2-2, with D maybe TRBD1 (6 bases). Germline CDR1 and CDR2: SGHTA and FQGNSA. This CDR3 region has 17 residues. Trimming shortened V by 5 bases and J by 4 bases, and 20 bases separated the two germline ends. CDR3 sequence reads: CASSPARSGHITGELFF. The CDR3 nucleotides are TGTGCCAGCAGCCCCGCGCGCTCGGGACACATCACCGGGGAGCTGTTTTTT.